A single sample gave rise to the 27 T cell receptor beta chains below, sequenced in a study of OX40 agonist ivuxolimab in advanced cancers. TCRdb's table, derived via immunoSEQ multiplex PCR, lists solely in-frame clones and lacks some. The data show approximately 67,000 clones, approximately 85% seen once. The sequenced sample was CD4+ or CD8+ T cells sorted from blood, obtained in a trial of the OX40 agonist ivuxolimab. The receptors shown here come from an adult with an advanced solid tumor such as melanoma, head and neck, liver or kidney cancer.

The chain is built from TRBV6-6 and TRBJ1-1; D unresolved. This CDR3 contains 14 residues. The V end was cut by 0 bases, the J end by 3 bases, with 8 bases between. Looked up from germline, CDR1 is MNHNY and CDR2 is SVGAGI (reference sequence). DNA for the CDR3: TGTGCCAGCAGTTACTCGAACCCAGACACTGAAGCTTTCTTT. It encodes CASSYSNPDTEAFF.

The rearrangement links TRBV7-2 to TRBJ2-1, with 10 nucleotides matching TRBD2. Trimming cost V 6 bases and J 7 bases; bases outside gene matches: 9. This CDR3 comprises 15 residues. Germline V gives CDR1 SGHTA, CDR2 FQGNSA. CDR3 residues: CASSYERGGQNEQFF. The CDR3 DNA follows: TGTGCCAGCAGTTACGAGCGGGGGGGTCAAAATGAGCAGTTCTTC.

The rearrangement joins TRBV28 to TRBJ2-7, with D unclear. The CDR3 spans 13 residues. The germline V and J ends were trimmed by 2 bases and 1 base, with 6 bases remaining between them. CDR1 is MDHEN, CDR2 SYDVKM, per germline. Written as DNA, the CDR3 is TGTGCCAGCAGTTTAGCTTCTTCCTACGAGCAGTACTTC. As protein: CASSLASSYEQYF.

The V call is TRBV23-1, the J call TRBJ1-2; D unclear. TRBV23-1 is an ORF, and what it does is uncertain. The V end was cut by 9 bases, the J end by 4 bases, with 3 bases between. The CDR3 runs 9 residues. CDR3 residues: CARTYGYTF. The CDR3 DNA follows: TGCGCCAGAACCTATGGCTACACCTTC.

The rearrangement links TRBV6-1 to TRBJ2-3; 10 positions match TRBD2. Germline-derived CDR1 and CDR2 are MNHNS and SASEGT. The CDR3 loop spans 17 amino acids. With 2 bases clipped from V and 4 bases from J, the junction kept 9 bases outside the gene matches. CDR3 protein: CASSEIGGLAIADTQYF. CDR3 in DNA: TGTGCCAGCAGTGAAATTGGGGGACTAGCGATCGCAGATACGCAGTATTTT.

The J gene is TRBJ2-1, the V gene TRBV5-4, with D perhaps matching TRBD1 (7 bases). CDR1 is SGHNT, CDR2 YYREEE, per germline (reference sequence). V was clipped by 4 bases and J by 7 bases, with 18 bases between them. This CDR3 is 15 amino acids long. The CDR3 here is CASSLRTPGGNEQFF. CDR3 nucleotides: TGTGCCAGCAGCCTCCGGACCCCAGGGGGGAATGAGCAGTTCTTC.

This clone was counted only a few times. The rearrangement uses TRBV2 and TRBJ2-3; 7 bases line up with TRBD2. With V trimmed by 8 bases and J by 6 bases, 11 bases remained unmatched. The germline V gene encodes CDR1 SNHLY and CDR2 FYNNEI. This CDR3 has 14 residues. CDR3 region: CASVKSGGRDTQYF. CDR3 DNA: TGTGCCAGCGTGAAATCCGGGGGGAGGGATACGCAGTATTTT.

The chain carries TRBV7-3 and TRBJ1-1; D possibly corresponds to TRBD1 (6 bases). This CDR3 is 13 amino acids long. V gave up 5 bases and J gave up 1 base, with 8 bases separating them. Germline CDR1 and CDR2: SGHTA and FQGTGA. The CDR3 reads CASSVQGNTEAFF. The CDR3 DNA reads as TGTGCCAGCAGCGTACAGGGGAACACTGAAGCTTTCTTT.

The chain combines TRBV30 with TRBJ2-1; D unresolved. Germline values: CDR1 GTSNPN, CDR2 SVGIG (reference sequence). V dropped 0 bases and J dropped 1 base, with 16 bases sitting between them. The CDR3 covers 17 residues. This CDR3 is CAWSVLSGVNSYNEQFF. The CDR3 DNA sequence: TGTGCCTGGAGTGTACTATCCGGTGTCAATTCCTACAATGAGCAGTTCTTC.

This sequence joins TRBV10-2 and TRBJ1-2, with D unclear. This CDR3 spans 13 amino acids. Trimming took 7 bases from V and 4 from J, leaving 13 bases between them. Germline V gene sequence: CDR1 WSHSY, CDR2 SAAADI. The CDR3 loop reads CASTFSIGYGYTF. The CDR3 DNA sequence: TGCGCCAGCACGTTCAGTATTGGCTATGGCTACACCTTC.

The chain recombines TRBV21-1 with TRBJ2-1; the table gives TRBD2 as D, unverified against the DNA. TRBV21-1 is flagged as a pseudogene. The CDR3 runs to 16 residues. CDR3 nucleotide sequence: TGTGCCAGCAGCAAAGCGTCTAGCGGGAGTTACAATGAGCAGTTCTTC. It encodes CASSKASSGSYNEQFF.

The V and J genes are TRBV19 and TRBJ2-2, with D tentatively TRBD2 (6 bases). The germline gives CDR1 LNHDA, CDR2 SQIVND (reference sequence). Trimming took off 0 bases at V and 4 bases at J, with 6 bases between the two ends. The CDR3 totals 14 residues. The CDR3 region is CASSIEGGTGELFF. Written as DNA, the CDR3 is TGTGCCAGTAGTATAGAGGGGGGCACCGGGGAGCTGTTTTTT.

This chain joins TRBV11-2 and TRBJ2-7, with D perhaps matching TRBD1 (5 bases). The CDR3 sequence is 14 residues long. The germline V and J ends were trimmed by 5 bases and 7 bases, with 18 bases remaining between them. In germline, CDR1 is SGHAT, CDR2 FQNNGV. This CDR3 reads CASSQDNLPLEQYF. Here the CDR3 DNA reads TGTGCCAGCAGCCAGGACAACCTTCCACTGGAGCAGTACTTC.

V gene TRBV10-2 combines with J gene TRBJ2-3; the D is unclear. V was shortened by 8 bases and J by 3 bases, with 12 bases between the two germline ends. The CDR3 runs 13 residues. Germline loops: CDR1 WSHSY, CDR2 SAAADI. CDR3 region: CASGLVKTDTQYF. The CDR3 region has the DNA TGCGCCAGCGGCCTAGTTAAGACAGATACGCAGTATTTT.

A word on this clone: A junction end diverges from the germline sequence, so it may reflect a read error. The chain joins TRBV3-1 (or the pseudogene TRBV3-2) to TRBJ1-6; D gene ambiguous. The CDR3 is 8 residues long. Germline V gene lookup returns CDR1 LGHDT and CDR2 YNNKEL (reference sequence). The DNA of the CDR3 is TGTGCCAGCAGACATCACCTCTTT. It encodes CASRHHLF.

The V gene is TRBV5-8, the J gene TRBJ1-4; no firm D call. This CDR3 has 13 amino acids. Germline V CDR1 and CDR2: SGHTS, YDEGEE. V lost 1 base and J lost 5, with 6 bases in between. The chain's CDR3 is CASSLIPNEKLFF. CDR3 nucleotide sequence: TGTGCCAGCAGCTTGATCCCAAATGAAAAACTGTTTTTT.

The V call is TRBV6-5, the J call TRBJ1-3; D is perhaps TRBD1 (5 bases). The CDR3 has 15 residues. The germline gives CDR1 MNHEY, CDR2 SVGAGI. V was cut by 7 bases and J by 0 bases, with 13 bases left in between. CDR3 sequence reads: CASTQGGVSGNTIYF. The CDR3 bases are TGTGCCAGCACCCAGGGTGGGGTCTCTGGAAACACCATATATTTT.

This clone was observed a few times. The V gene is TRBV12-5, the J gene TRBJ2-5; the D is unclear. Germline CDR1 and CDR2: LGHNT and FRNRAP. V was cut by 1 base and J by 4 bases, with 4 bases left in between. CDR3 length: 12 residues. In nucleotides, the CDR3 is TGTGCTAGTGGTTTGGACGGAGAGACCCAGTACTTC. This encodes CASGLDGETQYF.

The genes are TRBV30 and TRBJ1-5, with D unclear. The CDR3 sequence is 12 residues long. Germline CDR1 GTSNPN, CDR2 SVGIG (reference sequence). V was shortened by 2 bases and J by 12 bases, with 14 bases between the two germline ends. The CDR3 region has the DNA TGTGCCTGGAGTACCGACGGGCGGCTCCAGCATTTT. Protein sequence: CAWSTDGRLQHF.

The DNA for the CDR3 is TGTGCCATCAAAGCCCGGGGCTATGGCTACACCTTC. This codes for CAIKARGYGYTF. The chain has TRBV10-3 and TRBJ1-2; no clear D. The CDR3 totals 12 residues. The V end lost 7 bases, the J end lost 4 bases, and 10 bases lay between the germline ends. CDR1 ENHRY and CDR2 SYGVKD come from the germline V gene.

The rearrangement uses TRBV29-1 and TRBJ2-3; no clear D gene. Germline CDR1 reads SQVTM; CDR2 reads ANQGSEA. CDR3 length: 14 residues. V lost 3 bases to trimming and J lost 6 bases, with 16 bases between them. The CDR3 coding sequence is TGCAGCGTTGACCTTGAGCTAACCTCCGATACGCAGTATTTT. Protein sequence: CSVDLELTSDTQYF.

The chain recombines TRBV29-1 with TRBJ1-2; possibly TRBD1 for D (5 bases). V was shortened by 1 base and J by 6 bases, with 12 bases between the two germline ends. In germline, CDR1 is SQVTM, CDR2 ANQGSEA. CDR3 length: 13 residues. The CDR3 DNA reads TGCAGCGTTGAAGTGGGAAGGGGTGATGGCTACACCTTC. This translates into CSVEVGRGDGYTF.

The chain combines TRBV6-1 with TRBJ2-7, with a tentative D call TRBD2 (5 bases). The V and J ends lost 3 bases and 0 bases respectively, with 9 bases between them. The CDR3 is made up of 14 amino acids. Germline V gives CDR1 MNHNS, CDR2 SASEGT. As DNA, the CDR3 is TGTGCCAGCAGTGACGAAGGGAGCTCCTACGAGCAGTACTTC. This gives the protein CASSDEGSSYEQYF.

The chain uses TRBV7-2 and TRBJ2-3; D remains unclear. Germline V CDR1 and CDR2: SGHTA, FQGNSA. The CDR3 contains 14 residues. Trimming shortened V by 2 bases and J by 0 bases, and 6 bases separated the two germline ends. This chain's CDR3 is CASSLYPSTDTQYF. Written as DNA, the CDR3 is TGTGCCAGCAGCTTATATCCTAGCACAGATACGCAGTATTTT.

The chain joins TRBV5-4 to TRBJ1-6; 9 bases are a match to TRBD1. The CDR3 has 15 residues. The J segment lost 7 bases and the V segment lost 3 bases, leaving 5 bases of the junction unmatched. The germline gives CDR1 SGHNT, CDR2 YYREEE (reference sequence). In DNA form, the CDR3 reads TGTGCCAGCAGCTGGGACAGGGTGGAGAATTCACCCCTCCACTTT. Protein sequence: CASSWDRVENSPLHF. Supplemented by reference TRBV5-4 and TRBJ1-6, the full variable domain reads ETGVTQSPTHLIKTRGQQVTLRCSSQSGHNTVSWYQQALGQGPQFIFQYYREEENGRGNFPPRFSGLQFPNYSSELNVNALELDDSALYLCASSWDRVENSPLHFGNGTRLTVT.

This chain connects TRBV18 to TRBJ1-6; D is uncertain. The CDR3 is 16 residues long. V shed 2 bases and J shed 7 bases, with 15 bases lying between them. The germline V gene encodes CDR1 KGHSH and CDR2 LQKENI. CDR3 in amino acids: CASSPDGPNANSPLHF. The CDR3 DNA is TGTGCCAGCTCACCAGACGGGCCTAACGCCAATTCACCCCTCCACTTT.

The rearrangement joins TRBV9 to TRBJ2-1; 9 nucleotides align to TRBD2. J lost 13 bases, V lost 4 bases, and 18 bases had no gene match. The CDR3 is 16 amino acids. CDR1 SGDLS and CDR2 YYNGEE come from the germline V gene. The CDR3 protein is CASSSQMGLATAPQFF. The DNA for the CDR3 is TGTGCCAGCAGCTCCCAGATGGGACTAGCAACGGCCCCACAGTTCTTC.